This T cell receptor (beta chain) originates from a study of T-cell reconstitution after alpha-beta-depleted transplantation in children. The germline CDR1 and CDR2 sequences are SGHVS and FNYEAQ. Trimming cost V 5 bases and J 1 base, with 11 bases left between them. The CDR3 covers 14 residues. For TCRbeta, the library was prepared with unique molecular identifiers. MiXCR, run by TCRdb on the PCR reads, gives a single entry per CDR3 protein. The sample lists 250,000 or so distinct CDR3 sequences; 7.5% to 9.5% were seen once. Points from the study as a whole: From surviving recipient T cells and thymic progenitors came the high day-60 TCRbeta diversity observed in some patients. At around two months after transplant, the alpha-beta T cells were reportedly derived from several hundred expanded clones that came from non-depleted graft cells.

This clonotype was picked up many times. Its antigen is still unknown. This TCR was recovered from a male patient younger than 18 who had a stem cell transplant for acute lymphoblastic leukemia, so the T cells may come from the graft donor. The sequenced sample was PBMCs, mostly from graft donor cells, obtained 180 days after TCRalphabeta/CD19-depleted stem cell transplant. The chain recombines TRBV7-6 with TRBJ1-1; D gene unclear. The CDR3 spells CASSPSMANTEAFF. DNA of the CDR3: TGTGCCAGCAGCCCCAGCATGGCGAACACTGAAGCTTTCTTT. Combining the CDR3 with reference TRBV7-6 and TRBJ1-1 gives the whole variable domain GAGVSQSPRYKVTKRGQDVALRCDPISGHVSLYWYRQALGQGPEFLTYFNYEAQQDKSGLPNDRFSAERPEGSISTLTIQRTEQRDSAMYRCASSPSMANTEAFFGQGTRLTVV.